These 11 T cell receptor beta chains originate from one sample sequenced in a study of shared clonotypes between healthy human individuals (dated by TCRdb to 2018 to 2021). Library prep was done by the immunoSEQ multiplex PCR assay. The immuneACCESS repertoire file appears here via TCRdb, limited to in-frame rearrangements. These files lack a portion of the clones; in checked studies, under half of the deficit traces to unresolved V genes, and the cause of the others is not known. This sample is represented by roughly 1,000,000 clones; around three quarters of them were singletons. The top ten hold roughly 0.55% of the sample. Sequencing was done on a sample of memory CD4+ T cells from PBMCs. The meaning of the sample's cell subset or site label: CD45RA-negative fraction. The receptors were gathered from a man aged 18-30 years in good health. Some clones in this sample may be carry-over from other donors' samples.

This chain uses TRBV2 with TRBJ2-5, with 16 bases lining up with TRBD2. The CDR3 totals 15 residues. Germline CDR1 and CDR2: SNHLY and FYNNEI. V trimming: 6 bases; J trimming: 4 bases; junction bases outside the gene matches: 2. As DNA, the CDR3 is TGTGCCAGCAGGGGACTAGCGGGAGGGGGAGAGACCCAGTACTTC. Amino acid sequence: CASRGLAGGGETQYF.

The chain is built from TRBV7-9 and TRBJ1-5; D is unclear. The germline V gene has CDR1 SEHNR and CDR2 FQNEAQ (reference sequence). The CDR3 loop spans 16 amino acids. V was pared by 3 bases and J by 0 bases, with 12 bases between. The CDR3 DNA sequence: TGTGCCAGCAGCTTCTCCCGGAGCGGTAGCAATCAGCCCCAGCATTTT. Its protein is CASSFSRSGSNQPQHF.

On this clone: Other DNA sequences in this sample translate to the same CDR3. The CDR3 nucleotides read TGTGCCAGCTCACCACGCCAGAACACCGGGGAGCTGTTTTTT. Translation: CASSPRQNTGELFF. The genes are TRBV18 and TRBJ2-2; D not certain. The CDR3 length is 14 residues. Trimming removed 1 base at V and 1 base at J, with 4 bases between. The germline gives CDR1 KGHSH, CDR2 LQKENI.

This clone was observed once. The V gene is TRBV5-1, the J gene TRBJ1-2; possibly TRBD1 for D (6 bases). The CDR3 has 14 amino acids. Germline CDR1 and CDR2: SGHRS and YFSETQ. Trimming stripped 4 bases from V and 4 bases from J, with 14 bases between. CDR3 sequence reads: CASSPDSSSYGYTF. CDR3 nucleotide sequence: TGCGCCAGCAGCCCGGACAGTTCATCCTATGGCTACACCTTC.

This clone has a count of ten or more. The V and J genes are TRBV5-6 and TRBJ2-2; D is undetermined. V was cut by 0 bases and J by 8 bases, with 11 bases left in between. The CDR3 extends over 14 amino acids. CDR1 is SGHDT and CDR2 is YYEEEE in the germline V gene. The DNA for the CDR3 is TGTGCCAGCAGCTTGGCGCAGCTTTCAGGGGAGCTGTTTTTT. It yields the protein CASSLAQLSGELFF.

CDR3 residues: CASSEAALSYNEQFF. Here the CDR3 DNA reads TGTGCCAGCAGTGAAGCGGCCCTAAGCTACAATGAGCAGTTCTTC. This chain connects TRBV2 to TRBJ2-1; D gene unclear. CDR3 length: 15 amino acids. Trimming removed 0 bases from V and 3 bases from J, with 9 bases in between. CDR1 is SNHLY, CDR2 FYNNEI, per germline.

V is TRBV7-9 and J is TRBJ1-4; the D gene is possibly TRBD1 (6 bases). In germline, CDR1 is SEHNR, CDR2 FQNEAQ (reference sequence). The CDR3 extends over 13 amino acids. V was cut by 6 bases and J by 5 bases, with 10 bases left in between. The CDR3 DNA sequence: TGTGCCAGCAGAAGGGGGTCAAATGAAAAACTGTTTTTT. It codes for CASRRGSNEKLFF.

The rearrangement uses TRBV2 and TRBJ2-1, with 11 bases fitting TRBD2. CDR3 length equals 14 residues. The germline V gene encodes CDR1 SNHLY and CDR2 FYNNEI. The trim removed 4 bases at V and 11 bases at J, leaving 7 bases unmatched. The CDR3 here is CASSVPSGGLKQFF. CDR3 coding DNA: TGTGCCAGCAGTGTACCTAGCGGGGGGCTAAAGCAGTTCTTC.

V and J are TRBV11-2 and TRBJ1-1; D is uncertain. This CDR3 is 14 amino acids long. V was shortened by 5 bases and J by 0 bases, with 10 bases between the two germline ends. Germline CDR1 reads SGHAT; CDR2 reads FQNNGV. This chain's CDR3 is CASSRVGVNTEAFF. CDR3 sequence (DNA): TGTGCCAGCAGCCGCGTTGGAGTGAACACTGAAGCTTTCTTT.

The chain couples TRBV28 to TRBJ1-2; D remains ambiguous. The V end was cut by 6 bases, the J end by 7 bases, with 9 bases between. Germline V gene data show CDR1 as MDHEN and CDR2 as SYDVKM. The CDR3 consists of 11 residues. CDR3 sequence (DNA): TGTGCCAGCAGCCGCGGGCGTGGCTACACCTTC. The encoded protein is CASSRGRGYTF.

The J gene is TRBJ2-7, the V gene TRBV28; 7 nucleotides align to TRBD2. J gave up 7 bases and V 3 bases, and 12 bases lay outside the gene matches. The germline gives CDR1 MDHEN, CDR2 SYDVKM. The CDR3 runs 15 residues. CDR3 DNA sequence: TGTGCCAGCAGTTTCGTGGGATCGATGGGAGGGGAGCAGTACTTC. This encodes CASSFVGSMGGEQYF.